This T cell receptor (beta chain) stems from a study of blood T cell repertoires in COVID-19. For the study at large: Acute-phase and convalescent COVID-19 samples originated in the United States, Italy and Spain. T cells, B-cell-depleted T cells, or PBMCs supplied cDNA or gDNA.

This CDR3 has 15 amino acids. CDR1 and CDR2 from the germline V gene are SGHNT and YYREEE (reference sequence). Trimming cost V 5 bases and J 5 bases, with 18 bases left between them. Per the original data handling: Amplification of reference gene primers provided the estimated nucleated cell counts. Profiling relied on immunoSEQ multiplex PCR, and the TCRdb table lists in-frame clones only, not all of them. That table gives V, J and clone size, and the DNA gave D and trimming. The repertoire holds about 490,000 clones, with around 85% as singletons. The V and J genes are TRBV5-4 and TRBJ2-3; D unclear. The receptor was derived from a human donor in a cohort sampled during active COVID-19. The sample taken for sequencing was peripheral blood. CDR3 bases: TGTGCCAGCAGTTATACATTAGGAGAGCGAGATACGCAGTATTTT. Translation: CASSYTLGERDTQYF. Together with reference TRBV5-4 and TRBJ2-3, the CDR3 gives the full variable domain: ETGVTQSPTHLIKTRGQQVTLRCSSQSGHNTVSWYQQALGQGPQFIFQYYREEENGRGNFPPRFSGLQFPNYSSELNVNALELDDSALYLCASSYTLGERDTQYFGPGTRLTVL.